Sequencing of this T cell receptor (beta chain) was carried out in a study of beta chain features in type 1 diabetes. Overall study: The study examined about 100 million sorted cells across all samples.

The whole isolated RNA underwent reverse transcription, so sequencing captured expressed TCRB transcripts. Produced via immunoSEQ multiplex PCR; TCRdb's table is partial and in-frame only. The profile covers about 900,000 clones, with around a sixth appearing a single time and 0.02% to 0.025% taken by the ten largest. Only one heparinised blood draw was taken per donor, and its volume averaged approximately 120 mL. Details on this clone: Antigen unknown.

Findings and caveats of the study: HLA effects on TCRB rearrangement stayed unresolved here. Naive, central memory and Treg TCRB repertoires seemed to resemble each other more closely in patients than they did in healthy donors.

With V trimmed by 0 bases and J by 5 bases, 4 bases remained unmatched. The CDR3 covers 17 residues. Germline CDR1 SNHLY, CDR2 FYNNEI. This chain uses TRBV2 with TRBJ1-4; 12 bases are a match to TRBD1. The clonotype originates from a woman aged 18-35 years in good health. Sequences were obtained from naive CD4+ T cells from blood. CDR3 sequence: CASSEAGQGAGNEKLFF. For the CDR3, the DNA is TGTGCCAGCAGTGAAGCGGGACAGGGGGCGGGGAATGAAAAACTGTTTTTT. Combining the CDR3 with reference TRBV2 and TRBJ1-4 gives the whole variable domain EPEVTQTPSHQVTQMGQEVILRCVPISNHLYFYWYRQILGQKVEFLVSFYNNEISEKSEIFDDQFSVERPDGSNFTLKIRSTKLEDSAMYFCASSEAGQGAGNEKLFFGSGTQLSVL.